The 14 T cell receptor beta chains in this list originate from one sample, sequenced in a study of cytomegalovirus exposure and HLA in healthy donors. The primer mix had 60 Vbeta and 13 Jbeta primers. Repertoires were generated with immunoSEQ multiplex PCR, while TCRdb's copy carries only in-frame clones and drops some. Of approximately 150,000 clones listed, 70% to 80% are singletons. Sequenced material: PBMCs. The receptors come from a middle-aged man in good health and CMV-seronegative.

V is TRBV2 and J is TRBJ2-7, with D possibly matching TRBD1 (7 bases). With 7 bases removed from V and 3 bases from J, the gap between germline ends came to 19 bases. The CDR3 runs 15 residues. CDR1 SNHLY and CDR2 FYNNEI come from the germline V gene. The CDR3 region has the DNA TGTGCCAGCATCGAGGCGGGGACAGCAATCTACGAGCAGTACTTC. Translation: CASIEAGTAIYEQYF.

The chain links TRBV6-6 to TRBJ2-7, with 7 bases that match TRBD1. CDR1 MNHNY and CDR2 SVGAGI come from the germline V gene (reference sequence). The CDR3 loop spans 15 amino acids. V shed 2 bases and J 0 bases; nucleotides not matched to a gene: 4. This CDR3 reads CASSYPDRFSYEQYF. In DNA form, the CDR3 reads TGTGCCAGCAGTTACCCGGACAGGTTCTCCTACGAGCAGTACTTC.

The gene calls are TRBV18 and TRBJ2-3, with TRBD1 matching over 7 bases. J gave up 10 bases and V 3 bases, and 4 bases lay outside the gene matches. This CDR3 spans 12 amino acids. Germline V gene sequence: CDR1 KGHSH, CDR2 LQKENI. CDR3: CASSPDRDAQYF. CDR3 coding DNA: TGTGCCAGCTCACCCGACAGGGATGCGCAGTATTTT.

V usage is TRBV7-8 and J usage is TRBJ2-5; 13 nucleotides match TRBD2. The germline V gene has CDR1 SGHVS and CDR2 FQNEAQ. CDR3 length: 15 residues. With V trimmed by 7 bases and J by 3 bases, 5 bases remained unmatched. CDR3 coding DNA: TGTGCCAGCAACCCCGGACTAGCGGGAGAAGAGACCCAGTACTTC. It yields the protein CASNPGLAGEETQYF.

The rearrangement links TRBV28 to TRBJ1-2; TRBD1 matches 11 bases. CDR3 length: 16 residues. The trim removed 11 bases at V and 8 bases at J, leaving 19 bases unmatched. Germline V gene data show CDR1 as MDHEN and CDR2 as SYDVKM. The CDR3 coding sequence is TGTGCCGGCAAAAGAGGACAGGGGGCTCGAGATTACGGCTACACCTTC. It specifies CAGKRGQGARDYGYTF.

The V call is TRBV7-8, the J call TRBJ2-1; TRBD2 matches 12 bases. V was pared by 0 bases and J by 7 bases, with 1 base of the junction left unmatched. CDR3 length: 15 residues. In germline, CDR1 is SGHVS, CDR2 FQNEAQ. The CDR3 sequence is CASSLALAGGNEQFF. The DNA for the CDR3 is TGTGCCAGCAGCTTAGCCCTAGCGGGAGGGAATGAGCAGTTCTTC.

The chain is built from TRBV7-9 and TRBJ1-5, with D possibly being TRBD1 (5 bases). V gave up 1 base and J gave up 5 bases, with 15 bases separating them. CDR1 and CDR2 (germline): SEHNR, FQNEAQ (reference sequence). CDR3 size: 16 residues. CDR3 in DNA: TGTGCCAGCAGCTTAGATGGGGAGGGACCTTATCAGCCCCAGCATTTT. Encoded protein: CASSLDGEGPYQPQHF. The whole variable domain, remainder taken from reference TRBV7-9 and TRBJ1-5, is DTGVSQNPRHKITKRGQNVTFRCDPISEHNRLYWYRQTLGQGPEFLTYFQNEAQLEKSRLLSDRFSAERPKGSFSTLEIQRTEQGDSAMYLCASSLDGEGPYQPQHFGDGTRLSIL.

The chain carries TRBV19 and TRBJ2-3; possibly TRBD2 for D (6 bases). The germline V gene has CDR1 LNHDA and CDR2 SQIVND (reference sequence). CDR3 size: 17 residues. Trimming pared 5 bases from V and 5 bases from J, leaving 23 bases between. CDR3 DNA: TGTGCCAGTAGTCCCTTTGAACGCGGGAATGATGTAGATACGCAGTATTTT. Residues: CASSPFERGNDVDTQYF. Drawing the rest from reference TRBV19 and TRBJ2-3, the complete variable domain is DGGITQSPKYLFRKEGQNVTLSCEQNLNHDAMYWYRQDPGQGLRLIYYSQIVNDFQKGDIAEGYSVSREKKESFPLTVTSAQKNPTAFYLCASSPFERGNDVDTQYFGPGTRLTVL.

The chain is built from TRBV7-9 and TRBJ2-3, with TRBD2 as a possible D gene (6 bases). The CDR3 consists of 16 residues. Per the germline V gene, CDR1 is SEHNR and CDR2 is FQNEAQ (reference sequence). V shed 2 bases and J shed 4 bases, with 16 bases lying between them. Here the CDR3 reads CASSLLAGTGADTQYF. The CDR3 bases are TGTGCCAGCAGCTTACTTGCGGGGACCGGCGCAGATACGCAGTATTTT.

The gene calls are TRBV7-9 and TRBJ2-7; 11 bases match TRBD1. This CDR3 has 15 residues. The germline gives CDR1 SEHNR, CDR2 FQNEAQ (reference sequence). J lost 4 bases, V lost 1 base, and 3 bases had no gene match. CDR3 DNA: TGTGCCAGCAGCTTAGGGGACAGGGGGGGATACGAGCAGTACTTC. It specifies CASSLGDRGGYEQYF.

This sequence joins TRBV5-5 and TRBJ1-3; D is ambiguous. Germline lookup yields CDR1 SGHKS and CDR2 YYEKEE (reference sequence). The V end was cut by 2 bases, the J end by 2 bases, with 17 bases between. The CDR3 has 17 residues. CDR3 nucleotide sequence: TGTGCCAGCAGCTTAGGATTGGAGGGTCTTCCTGGAAACACCATATATTTT. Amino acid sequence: CASSLGLEGLPGNTIYF.

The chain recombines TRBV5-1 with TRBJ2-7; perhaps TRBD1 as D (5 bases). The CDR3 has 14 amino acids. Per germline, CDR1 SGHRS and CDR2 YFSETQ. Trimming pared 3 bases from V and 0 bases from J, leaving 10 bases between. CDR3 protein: CASSSTTASYEQYF. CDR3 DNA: TGCGCCAGCAGCTCAACGACAGCCTCCTACGAGCAGTACTTC.

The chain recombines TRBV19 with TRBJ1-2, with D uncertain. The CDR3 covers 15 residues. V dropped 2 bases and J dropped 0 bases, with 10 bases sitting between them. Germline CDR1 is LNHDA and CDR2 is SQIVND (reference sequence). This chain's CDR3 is CASSIIDGANYGYTF. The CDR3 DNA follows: TGTGCCAGTAGTATAATAGACGGAGCTAACTATGGCTACACCTTC.

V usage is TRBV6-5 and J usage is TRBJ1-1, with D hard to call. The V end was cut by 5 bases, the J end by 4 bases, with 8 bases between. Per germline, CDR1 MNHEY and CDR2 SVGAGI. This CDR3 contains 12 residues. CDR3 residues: CASSEAVTEAFF. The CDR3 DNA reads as TGTGCCAGCAGTGAAGCGGTCACTGAAGCTTTCTTT.